This T cell receptor beta chain is drawn from a study of blood T cell repertoires in COVID-19 (dated by TCRdb to the early 2020s). At the level of the whole study: Collaborator samples came from the United States, Italy and Spain and covered acute and convalescent phases of COVID-19. The prospective study material was composed of cDNA or gDNA derived from T cells, B-cell-depleted T cells, or PBMCs. Deeply sampled blood TCRbeta repertoires from subjects exposed to, actively infected with, or recovered from COVID-19 were included in the dataset. The repertoires were made available in a free public database intended to serve as a resource for research on the immune response to SARS-CoV-2. The samples were drawn from the first 160 participants of the ongoing ImmuneRACE study and from some 1,300 subjects provided by 6 global collaborators. A de-identified subject ID, COVID-19 status, age in years and sex were almost always included in the sample metadata. HLA class I and class II types, where available, came from metadata supplied by the sample provider rather than from assay-based typing.

TCRbeta CDR3 regions were amplified from genomic DNA by means of the immunoSEQ Assay, a bias-controlled multiplex PCR. As for the authors' bioinformatics: The number of nucleated cells in each sample was estimated from the amplification of reference gene primers within the assay. To quantify the absolute abundance of each unique TCRbeta CDR3 rearrangement, sequence reads were collapsed and filtered. For each sample, productive Simpson clonality was calculated by taking the square root of Simpson's diversity index across productive rearrangements. This is the immuneACCESS table as TCRdb keeps it, with only in-frame sequences that have V and J called. A part of the clones is gone; compared with another copy, unresolved V genes explain less than half, and the rest is unexplained. V, J and clone size are those of that table, while D and trimming were read from the DNA. Counted in this sample were about 310,000 clones; around 89% of them appeared once. The top ten hold about 9.9% of the sample.

Worth noting for this clone: The antigen this receptor binds is unknown. Per-base quality was not reported, and no clone a single base away is much larger than it.

At the junction V is shortened by 4 bases and J by 5 bases; bases outside the gene matches: 6. The CDR3 holds 15 amino acids from the cysteine to the phenylalanine. The retained sequence is limited to the CDR3, 45 bases, with the frame set at the first base. The germline V gene encodes CDR1 ENHRY and CDR2 SYGVKD. Enrolling through a virtual design, the prospective study's participants ranged in age from roughly 18 to 100 years and lived across 20 to 25 United States geographic areas. To assign participants to cohorts, the prospective study relied on clinical history that participants themselves reported in a screening survey and a study questionnaire. ImmuneRACE Cohort 3 recovered participants were defined by two consecutive negative NP/OP PCR tests, healthcare professional clearance, or symptom resolution. Each participant in the prospective study had whole blood, serum and a nasopharyngeal or oropharyngeal swab collected by mobile phlebotomists. Prospective study participants could optionally give additional blood draws and questionnaires over an approximately two-month period. Blood samples from the prospective study were shipped frozen or at room temperature prior to DNA extraction.

What the work shows at the level of the full study, not this receptor alone: The amount of clinical and demographic metadata varied by source and participant and was provided uncurated.

Sequencing used PBMCs or T cells enriched from blood (not recorded which). Here the chain combines TRBV10-3 and TRBJ2-3, with 10 bases aligning to TRBD2. The receptor was derived from a middle-aged woman who had recovered from COVID-19. The sequence in DNA is TGTGCCATCAGTGGGGGGCTAGCGGGAGTAGATACGCAGTATTTT. It is translated as CAISGGLAGVDTQYF.